The T cell receptor beta chain under discussion was sequenced for a study of cytomegalovirus exposure and HLA in healthy donors (dated by TCRdb to 2015 to 2018). Some background on the complete study: An earlier analysis of several hundred of the donors reported approximately 290 Gb of sequence data and roughly 110 million unique TCR beta sequences from roughly 180 million T cells. Both class I and class II loci were covered by HLA typing, at four-digit resolution. An earlier analysis of around 580 of the donors used high-throughput TCR beta sequencing to judge whether each TCR beta V gene segment behaved as functional or pseudogenic. To predict cytomegalovirus infection status, the study brought together high-throughput TCR immunosequencing, statistical association of individual TCRs with disease status, and machine learning. A later analysis re-examined previously published TCR beta repertoires from 600 to 700 donors and added high-resolution HLA genotyping to investigate patterns of TCR occurrence. The study used immunosequencing to profile the T cell repertoires of more than 650 subjects and linked those repertoires to cytomegalovirus serostatus. The genetic ancestry cluster associated with self-reported Caucasian donors included about four fifths of the 398 genotyped donors. In a later genetic analysis, genome-wide SNP genotypes for about 65% of the 666 donors were used, and that subset was treated as a discovery cohort. The later analysis used no new phenotypic data to find candidate immune exposures, relying instead on TCR beta sequences and their occurrence across donors. Typing coverage varied by locus: about 620-630 donors for A, B, C, DRB1 and DQB1; approximately 500 for DQA1; more than 600 for DPA1; approximately 490 for DPB1. Approximately 310 gigabases of sequencing data and 70 million to 100 million unique TCR sequences made up an early release that covered some 640 HLA-typed donors. Besides the first cohort of 666 subjects, a separate validation cohort made up of roughly 120 different subjects was used. Donor age, sex, ethnicity and CMV serostatus were compiled alongside the repertoire data. The study aimed to test whether cataloging public T cell receptors could reveal signatures of past pathogen exposure. About five DR-DQ haplotypes were treated as single units for association and clustering because of strong linkage in the cohort. Across roughly 420 genotyped donors of the cohort, an average of about 200,000 unique TCR beta nucleotide sequences per donor were sequenced, and 15% to 20% of those sequences were non-productive. Every discovery cohort repertoire had been produced on one sequencing platform. Overall study outcomes, separate from this receptor: According to a later analysis, TCR association rates differed among HLA loci, with DRB1 alleles showing the most associated TCRs and HLA-C alleles showing the fewest. In a later analysis, most CMV-associated TCR beta chains were found to appear HLA-restricted, with HLA associations seemingly driven largely by CMV exposure. Correlated functional status among segregating V segments might reflect linkage disequilibrium, but an unknown experimental factor could not be ruled out. In a later genetic analysis, a missense DCLRE1C variant was associated with V-gene and J-gene trimming of TCR beta chains, and the association was replicated in an independent cohort. An earlier analysis of around 600 of the donors showed that most TCR beta V segments appeared in productive rearrangements either about 90% or about 30% of the time, which broadly matched IMGT annotations. At a false discovery rate of 0.05, a later analysis linked approximately 18,000 TCR beta sequences to specific HLA alleles. Sequencing depth was assumed to be roughly uniform across donors in the presence/absence analyses, though that assumption may not hold. Because some donors lacked HLA typing at each locus, the association tests relied only on the typed subset. A further reported finding was that TCR beta sequences accurately predicted the HLA-A and HLA-B alleles for most subjects in the first cohort. Across donors, most TCR sequences were observed very rarely, whereas some public TCRs were present in many individuals. The classifier was reported to diagnose cytomegalovirus status with high specificity and sensitivity in both the original and validation cohorts. A total of about 180 TCR beta chains were listed by the study as associated with cytomegalovirus. When HLA alleles, especially DR and DQ, strongly co-occurred, TCR associations were difficult to assign to individual alleles. Because the 87-base-pair reads could not distinguish some IMGT-functional V segments, including TRBV6-2 and TRBV6-3, those segments were excluded. The only immune exposure information available for the cohort was CMV serostatus. In a later analysis, HLA-associated TCR beta chains were found to be more clonally expanded and to have lower generation probabilities than equally common non-associated chains. This cohort had only TCR beta chains sequenced, and the lack of alpha or paired-chain data limited which features could be detected. The authors suggested that the approach could potentially be generalized to other disease states and immunological phenotypes. According to a later analysis, parvovirus B19, influenza, CMV and Epstein-Barr virus appeared linked to several top co-occurrence clusters. About 17 rarely observed V segments, including chromosome 9 orphons, were excluded from the earlier analysis of approximately 500 of the donors because counts were too low. A later genetic analysis reported fewer N-insertions in productive TCRs among donors in an Asian-associated ancestry cluster than the roughly 650-donor mean. The sequencing pipeline was judged likely to have produced a cluster of highly shared sequence variants as a technical artifact. In vitro tests confirmed that three of the cytomegalovirus-associated TCR beta chains recognize cytomegalovirus antigens.

The library was built by means of the immunoSEQ multiplex PCR assay. A mixture of 60 forward primers for TCR Vbeta segments and 13 reverse primers for TCR Jbeta segments was used in the multiplex PCR. The CDR3 region of rearranged TCR beta genes was amplified from genomic DNA by a multiplex PCR assay. On the Illumina HiSeq System, the amplified TCR beta libraries were sequenced as 87-base-pair reads. The study's processing was this. A later analysis counted tens of millions of unique TCR beta chains across the 670 or so repertoires, and 9 million to 14 million of these chains were shared by at least two donors. Raw reads were error-corrected and collapsed into unique sequences with a nearest-neighbor algorithm that merged closely related sequences to remove PCR and sequencing errors. To assign V, D and J gene segments, CDR3 sequences were aligned to IMGT reference sequences. For a sequence to be retained, at least a six-nucleotide match to both a V gene segment and a J gene segment was required. A rearrangement was called productive if the CDR3 had no stop codons and remained in frame with V and J, and every other rearrangement was called non-productive. CDR3 was defined by IMGT convention, running from the second conserved V-encoded cysteine to the conserved J-encoded phenylalanine. The earlier analysis of 450 to 750 of the donors excluded any sequence lacking an unambiguous match to a single V gene segment. In an earlier analysis of a few hundred of the donors, V segments were called functional above 56.7% productive rearrangements and were called segregating when the between-donor standard deviation exceeded 5%. A statistical classification framework was built to diagnose cytomegalovirus status from the catalog of TCR beta chain sequences. In a later analysis, TCR nucleotide sequences were compared against IMGT/GENE-DB human TR gene sequences so that V and J genes could be assigned. In a later analysis, CDR3 sequences and most-parsimonious VDJ recombination scenarios were assigned using the TCRdist pipeline. In a later analysis, each TCR beta chain was defined by its CDR3 amino acid sequence together with its V-gene family, and reads without a unique V-gene family were excluded. To address suspected cross-contamination and a sequencing artifact, a later analysis removed 592 highly shared, low-generation-probability nucleotide sequences. In a later analysis, a clonal expansion index for each public chain was calculated from normalized within-repertoire ranks of inferred template counts. A later analysis computed generation probabilities with a VDJ recombination model fitted to out-of-frame rearrangements, and checked the results against IGoR. A later analysis scored TCR-TCR, TCR-HLA and TCR-CMV co-occurrence with hypergeometric tests, applying a repertoire-size bias correction to TCR pairs. In a later analysis, false discovery rates were estimated by permuting HLA or CMV assignments 20 times. In a later analysis, co-occurring TCRs were grouped with DBSCAN, and TCRdist sequence similarity was added when clustering was performed within HLA-allele-positive subsets. For co-occurrence clustering, repertoires with fewer than 30,000 or more than 120,000 public chains were excluded, along with five repertoires with anomalous nucleotide sharing. TCRdb obtained this table from immuneACCESS and retained in-frame rearrangements with V and J assigned. These tables miss some clones; where compared with another copy, unresolved V genes account for less than half of the shortfall, and the remainder is unexplained. Clone size and V and J calls were adopted from that table, with D and trimming inferred from the DNA. The sample table records approximately 150,000 clones; 75% to 85% of these occur just once. Less than 7.5% of the sample is held by the ten biggest clonotypes.

The cohort comprised more than 550 healthy bone marrow donors. At the time of sampling, every cohort member was nominally healthy, though immune exposures that went unrecorded were likely present. The donor was CMV seropositive and belonged to the group of 250 to 300 seropositive cohort members. Every donor gave a peripheral blood sample, and the peripheral blood mononuclear cells from that sample were used for TCR beta sequencing. Genomic DNA extraction from the blood cell samples was performed with the Qiagen DNeasy Blood Extraction Kit. Trimming at the junction amounts to 5 bases on V and 4 bases on J, and the germline ends lie 9 bases apart. From its cysteine to its phenylalanine, the CDR3 spans 13 amino acids. CDR3 DNA only is kept here, 39 bases in frame from base 1. From a lookup of the germline V gene (reference sequence), CDR1 and CDR2 are MNHNY and SVGAGI. About this clone: Its antigen is not yet known. Base quality data are lacking; no much larger clone is found one base away.

The sequenced sample consisted of PBMCs. The clonotype originates from a woman aged 40 to 55 in good health and CMV-seropositive. The chain employs TRBV6-6 and TRBJ2-1; confidence is insufficient to name the D gene. The DNA sequence reads TGTGCCAGCAGTCCACACATTTACAATGAGCAGTTCTTC. This sequence encodes CASSPHIYNEQFF.